Listed here is a single T cell receptor (beta chain). Its antigen remains unidentified. Base qualities are not at hand, and no much larger clone is one base apart. These data come from a study of CD8 T cells in Susac syndrome (dated by TCRdb to between 2018 and 2021). Turning to the overall study: Among the Susac syndrome patients who were sequenced, clinically active disease was present in six and clinical remission was observed in roughly eight. Whether CD8+ T cell activation and differentiation in Susac syndrome was antigen driven was tested using repertoire sequencing. Susac syndrome patients were therapy-naive, on corticosteroids (some also receiving IVIg), or on IVIg alone at blood withdrawal. Overall study results and their limits: In the CD4+ T cell repertoire of Susac syndrome patients, clonal expansion was not detected. The TCR sequencing and HLA analysis was acknowledged to have included a relatively small number of individuals.

RNA was extracted with the RNeasy kit and 0.5 to 1 ug was reverse transcribed using random hexamers. TCR beta CDR3 regions were amplified with the immunoSEQ multiplex PCR assay covering 54 Vbeta and 13 Jbeta segments. PCR amplification bias was corrected using a synthetic template baseline for primer optimization and computational correction. On the study's bioinformatics: Reads were annotated to V, D and J genes per IMGT and analyzed with immunoSEQ Analyzer, keeping only productive sequences. To calculate clonality, Shannon entropy was normalized by log2 of the number of productive unique sequences and then subtracted from one. For each patient and control, public and private clones were evaluated among the 100 most prevalent clones. Susac-specific clones were defined as absent from healthy and MS cohorts, over a thousand published viral clones and other ImmuneACCESS disease sequences. The public reads were run again by TCRdb, first through fastp at Q25 and then through MiXCR, and only productive beta chains were kept. Rows with one shared CDR3 protein collapse into an entry with the most common genes and DNA. The V and J calls were not made by the authors but by TCRdb's processing. The sample profile shows roughly 75,000 distinct CDR3 sequences; approximately 93% of them were found once. Of the sample, more than 0.13% falls within the top ten clones.

Peripheral blood CD8+ and CD4+ T cells from healthy donors, Susac syndrome patients and multiple sclerosis patients were profiled using high-throughput TCR beta sequencing. Recently defined diagnostic criteria for definite or probable disease were met by the Susac syndrome patients. CD8+ TEMRA cells were enriched by FACS, while bulk CD8+ and CD4+ T cells were purified by magnetic negative isolation. Blood was drawn into EDTA tubes, processed within 24 hours, and PBMCs were isolated by density gradient centrifugation. PBMCs intended for TCR sequencing were cryopreserved in liquid nitrogen and were subsequently thawed in a 37 degrees C water bath. The sorted or isolated CD4+, CD8+ and CD8+ TEMRA cells had a purity of 90% or higher. Sequenced input: CD4+ T cells from PBMCs. The clonotype was recovered from a human donor with Susac syndrome.

The encoded CDR3 is CASSLAMYEQFF. The DNA reads TGTGCCAGCAGCTTAGCGATGTATGAGCAGTTCTTC. The V gene is TRBV7-2 and the J gene is TRBJ2-1; the D gene is unclear. The cysteine opens and the phenylalanine closes a CDR3 of 12 amino acids. Of all the DNA, just the CDR3 is kept, 36 bases in frame from base 1. Trimming takes 0 bases from V and 8 bases from J, and the germline ends sit 5 bases apart. CDR1 and CDR2, per the germline V gene, are SGHTA and FQGNSA.